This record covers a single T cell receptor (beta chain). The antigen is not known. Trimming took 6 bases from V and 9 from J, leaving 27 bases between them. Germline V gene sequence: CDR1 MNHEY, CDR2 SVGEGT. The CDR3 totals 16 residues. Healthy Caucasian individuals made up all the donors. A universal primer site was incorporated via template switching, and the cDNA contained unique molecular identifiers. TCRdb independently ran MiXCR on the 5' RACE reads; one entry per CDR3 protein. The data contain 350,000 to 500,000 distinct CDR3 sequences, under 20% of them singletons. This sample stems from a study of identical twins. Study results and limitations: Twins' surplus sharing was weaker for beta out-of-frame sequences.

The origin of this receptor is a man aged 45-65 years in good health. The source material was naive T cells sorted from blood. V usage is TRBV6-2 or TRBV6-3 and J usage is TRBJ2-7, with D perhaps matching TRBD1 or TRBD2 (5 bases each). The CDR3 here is CASRSRDGAKLRWQYF. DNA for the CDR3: TGTGCCAGCAGGTCCCGGGACGGGGCCAAACTACGTTGGCAGTACTTC.